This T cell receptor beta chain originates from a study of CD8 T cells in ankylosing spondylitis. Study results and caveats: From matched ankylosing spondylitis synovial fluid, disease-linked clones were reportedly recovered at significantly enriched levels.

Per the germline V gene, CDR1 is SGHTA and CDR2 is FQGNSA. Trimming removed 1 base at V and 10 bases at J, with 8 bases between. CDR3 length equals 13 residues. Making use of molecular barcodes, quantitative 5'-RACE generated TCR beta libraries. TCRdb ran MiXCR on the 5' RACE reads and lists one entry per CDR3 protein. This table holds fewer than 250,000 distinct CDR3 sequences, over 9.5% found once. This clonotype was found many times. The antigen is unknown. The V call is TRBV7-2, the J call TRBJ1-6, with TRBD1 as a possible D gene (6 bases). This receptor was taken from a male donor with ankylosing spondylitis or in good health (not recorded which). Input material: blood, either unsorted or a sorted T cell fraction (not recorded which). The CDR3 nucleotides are TGTGCCAGCAGCTTAGACAGGGACTCACCCCTCCACTTT. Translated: CASSLDRDSPLHF.